This TCR beta chain was captured in a study of T cell changes during pregnancy in multiple sclerosis. Generated by immunoSEQ multiplex PCR, the TCRdb table keeps only in-frame clones and is missing some. Among roughly 93,000 clones, around 90% were seen once, and the ten largest hold 2% to 3%. Germline V gives CDR1 LNHDA, CDR2 SQIVND (reference sequence). The CDR3 is 15 residues long. The V end lost 2 bases, the J end lost 8 bases, and 16 bases lay between the germline ends. The chain combines TRBV19 with TRBJ1-3, with a tentative D call TRBD1 (5 bases). Material: peripheral blood, obtained after pregnancy. The TCR sequence derives from a female donor in good health, enrolled as a control in a pregnancy study. CDR3 protein: CASSISPGTGDTIYF. CDR3 DNA sequence: TGTGCCAGTAGTATAAGTCCCGGCACGGGGGACACCATATATTTT.